This TCR beta chain was recovered during a study of blood T cells in healthy people across ages. This clonotype has ten or more counts. What it recognizes is unknown. Study-wide results and limits: Those diversity estimates obtained from one million T cells were thought to be underestimates.

The CDR3 totals 13 residues. Germline lookup yields CDR1 SGDLS and CDR2 YYNGEE. V was pared by 4 bases and J by 5 bases, with 3 bases of the junction left unmatched. It was with a sample-barcoded 5' primer and a J-beta primer mix that a second PCR of roughly 6 to 12 cycles was run. TCRdb analysed the 5' RACE reads with MiXCR anew, one entry per CDR3 protein. The sample comprises 1.6 million or so distinct CDR3 sequences, about 31% of which are singletons, and about 10% rests with the top ten. Peripheral blood, approximately 10 milliliters per donor, was collected. In each sample, at least 6 million PBMCs were isolated. Each sample provided at least 6 micrograms of extracted total RNA.

The sequenced sample was blood. The V gene is TRBV9, the J gene TRBJ1-5; 7 positions agree with TRBD1. The origin of this receptor is a woman aged 25 to 39 in good health. In DNA, the CDR3 is TGTGCCAGCAGCTTTGACAGGGATCAGCCCCAGCATTTT. Translated, it gives CASSFDRDQPQHF.